This T cell receptor beta chain was found in a study of technical replicates of blood from a few donors. Measured with immunoSEQ multiplex PCR; TCRdb has only the in-frame clones, and not every one. The sample includes 95,000 or so clones, 85% to 95% of them seen just once. The CDR3 is 18 amino acids. Germline V lookup: CDR1 MDHEN, CDR2 SYDVKM. V lost 6 bases, J lost 4 bases, and 15 bases stayed unmatched. The specimen was T cells isolated from PBMCs. This chain uses TRBV28 with TRBJ2-6, with 7 nucleotides matching TRBD1. This sequence was found in a human donor in good health. The CDR3 DNA follows: TGTGCCAGCAGAAACCTGGGACAGCTAAGCTTCGGGGCCAACGTCCTGACTTTC. It specifies CASRNLGQLSFGANVLTF.